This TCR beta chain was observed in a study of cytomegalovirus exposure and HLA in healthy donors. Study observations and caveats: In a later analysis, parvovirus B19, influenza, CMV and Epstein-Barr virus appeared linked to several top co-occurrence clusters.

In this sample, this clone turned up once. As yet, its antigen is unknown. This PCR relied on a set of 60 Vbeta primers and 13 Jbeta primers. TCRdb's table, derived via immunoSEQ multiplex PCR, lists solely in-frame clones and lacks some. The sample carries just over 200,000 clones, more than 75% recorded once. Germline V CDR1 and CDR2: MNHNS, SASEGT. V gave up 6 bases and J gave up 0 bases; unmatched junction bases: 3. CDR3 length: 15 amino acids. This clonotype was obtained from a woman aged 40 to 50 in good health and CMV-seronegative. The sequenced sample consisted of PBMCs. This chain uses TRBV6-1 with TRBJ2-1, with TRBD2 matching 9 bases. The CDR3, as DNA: TGTGCCAGCAGACTACTAGCGGGCTCCTACAATGAGCAGTTCTTC. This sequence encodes CASRLLAGSYNEQFF.